This TCR beta chain was obtained from a study of cytomegalovirus exposure and HLA in healthy donors. Primers: 60 Vbeta forward and 13 Jbeta reverse. TCRdb keeps only in-frame clones here, not all; method: immunoSEQ multiplex PCR. The table lists roughly 30,000 clones, around nine tenths of them singletons, with about 2.9% in the top ten. From germline, CDR1 is ENHRY and CDR2 SYGVKD. There are 15 residues in the CDR3. With 8 bases clipped from V and 6 bases from J, the junction kept 10 bases outside the gene matches. The rearrangement links TRBV10-3 to TRBJ2-1, with 10 bases lining up with TRBD2. Input material: PBMCs. This receptor was taken from a boy younger than 18 in good health and CMV-seronegative. In DNA, the CDR3 is TGTGCCATCGGGGGGGGAGCGGGGGGGAGCAATGAGCAGTTCTTC. Translated, it gives CAIGGGAGGSNEQFF.